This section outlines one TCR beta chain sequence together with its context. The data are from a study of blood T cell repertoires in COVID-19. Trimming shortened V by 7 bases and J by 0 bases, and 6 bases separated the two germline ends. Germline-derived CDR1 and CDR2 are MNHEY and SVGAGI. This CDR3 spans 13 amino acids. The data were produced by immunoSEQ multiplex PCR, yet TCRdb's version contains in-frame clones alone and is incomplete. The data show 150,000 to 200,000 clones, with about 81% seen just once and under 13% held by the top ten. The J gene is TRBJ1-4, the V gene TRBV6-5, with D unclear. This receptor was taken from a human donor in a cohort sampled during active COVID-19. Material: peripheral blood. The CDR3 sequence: CASKATTNEKLFF. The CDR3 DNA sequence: TGTGCCAGCAAAGCCACAACTAATGAAAAACTGTTTTTT.